These T cell receptor beta chains were read from a single sample in a study of OX40 agonist ivuxolimab in advanced cancers. The table came from immunoSEQ multiplex PCR; TCRdb's copy has only in-frame clones and leaves some out. The sample lists about 73,000 clones, around nine tenths occurring once. Sequenced material: CD4+ or CD8+ T cells sorted from blood, taken in a trial of the OX40 agonist ivuxolimab. Source of these receptors: an adult with an advanced solid tumor such as melanoma, head and neck, liver or kidney cancer. The CDR3 runs from the conserved cysteine through the conserved F or W. Rows may omit the clone size; those that give it use once, few, many or a size class.

size,J,V,CDR3
.,TRBJ2-1,TRBV4-3,CASSRSQRYNEQFF
few,TRBJ2-7,TRBV7-9,CASSFAQAYEQYF
.,TRBJ1-5,TRBV28,CASSRTGGKGNQPQHF
.,TRBJ1-2,TRBV6-5,CASSYSGGGHGYTF
.,TRBJ1-1,TRBV6-6,CASSYSGTVEAFF
once,TRBJ1-1,TRBV15,CATSTEPDRAEAFF
once,TRBJ2-7,TRBV30,CAWSVPNSPEQYF
once,TRBJ1-5,TRBV6-1,CASSSTGSNQPQHF
.,TRBJ1-1,TRBV18,CASSPPKGLNTEAFF
.,TRBJ2-3,TRBV6-1,CASTPPTDTQYF
few,TRBJ1-5,TRBV7-9,CASSLATGGIDQPQHF
.,TRBJ1-4,TRBV5-4,CASSGEGATNEKLFF
.,TRBJ1-5,TRBV6-1,CASSEAHGKGAFNQPQHF
.,TRBJ2-5,TRBV6-1,CASSAGARTAHKQETQYF